The T cell receptor beta chain described here comes from a study of cytomegalovirus exposure and HLA in healthy donors (dated 2017 in TCRdb). Context from the whole study: According to an earlier analysis of 587 of the donors, 150 million to 200 million T cells yielded over 90 million unique TCR beta sequences and more than 250 Gb of sequence data. About 300 gigabases of sequencing data and approximately 80 million unique TCR sequences were included in an early release covering about 700 HLA-typed donors. Among the roughly 390 genotyped donors, 75% to 90% belonged to the genetic ancestry cluster associated with self-reported Caucasian donors. The study was designed to test whether signatures of past pathogen exposure could be identified by cataloging public T cell receptors. The study profiled the T cell repertoires of 500 to 800 subjects by immunosequencing and related them to cytomegalovirus serostatus. Along with the roughly 670-subject first cohort, a separate validation cohort of over 90 different subjects was used. High-throughput TCR immunosequencing, statistical association of individual TCRs with disease status, and machine learning were combined to predict cytomegalovirus infection status. To study patterns of TCR occurrence, a later analysis re-analyzed previously published TCR beta repertoires from just over 650 donors and added high-resolution HLA genotyping. Rather than using new phenotypic data, the later analysis identified candidate immune exposures from TCR beta sequences and from how often those sequences occurred across donors. To decide whether each TCR beta V gene segment behaved as functional or pseudogenic, an earlier analysis of approximately 600 of the donors relied on high-throughput TCR beta sequencing. Donor age, sex, ethnicity and CMV serostatus were compiled together with the repertoire data. In a later genetic analysis, genome-wide SNP genotypes for about three fifths of the roughly 670 donors were used, and that subset was treated as a discovery cohort. All discovery cohort repertoires had been generated on a single sequencing platform. Both class I and class II loci were covered by HLA typing, at four-digit resolution. Typing coverage differed by locus: A, B, C, DRB1 and DQB1 were typed in roughly 620-630 donors, DQA1 in around 500, DPA1 in 600 to 610, and DPB1 in 472. Four or five DR-DQ haplotypes were handled as single units for association and clustering, since linkage in the cohort was strong. Across 300 to 500 genotyped donors of the cohort, an average of about 240,000 unique TCR beta nucleotide sequences per donor were sequenced, and approximately 17% of those sequences were non-productive.

The library was obtained by the immunoSEQ multiplex PCR assay. For the multiplex PCR, a mixture combining 60 forward primers for TCR Vbeta segments and 13 reverse primers for TCR Jbeta segments was used. The CDR3 region of rearranged TCR beta genes was amplified from genomic DNA by a multiplex PCR assay. The Illumina HiSeq System was used to sequence the amplified TCR beta libraries as 87-base-pair reads. Per the original workflow: In a later analysis, about 80 million unique TCR beta chains were counted across the roughly 670 repertoires, and roughly 11 million of these chains were shared by at least two donors. A nearest-neighbor algorithm error-corrected the raw reads and collapsed the reads into unique sequences, merging closely related sequences to remove PCR and sequencing errors. To assign V, D and J gene segments, CDR3 sequences were aligned to IMGT reference sequences. For a sequence to be retained, at least a six-nucleotide match to both a V gene segment and a J gene segment was required. A rearrangement was called productive if the CDR3 had no stop codons and remained in frame with V and J, and every other rearrangement was called non-productive. CDR3 was defined according to IMGT convention as the region running from the second conserved V-encoded cysteine to the conserved J-encoded phenylalanine. In an earlier analysis of just under 600 of the donors, sequences lacking an unambiguous match to a single V gene segment were excluded. An earlier analysis of over 450 of the donors classified V segments as functional when productive rearrangements were above 56.7% and as segregating when the standard deviation between donors was above 5%. A statistical classification framework was built to diagnose cytomegalovirus status from the catalog of TCR beta chain sequences. A later analysis assigned V and J genes by comparing TCR nucleotide sequences with IMGT/GENE-DB human TR gene sequences. Using the TCRdist pipeline, a later analysis assigned CDR3 sequences along with most-parsimonious VDJ recombination scenarios. In a later analysis, each TCR beta chain was defined by its CDR3 amino acid sequence together with its V-gene family, and reads lacking a unique V-gene family were excluded. A later analysis removed over 500 highly shared, low-generation-probability nucleotide sequences to deal with suspected cross-contamination and a sequencing artifact. In a later analysis, a clonal expansion index for each public chain was calculated from normalized within-repertoire ranks of inferred template counts. A later analysis computed generation probabilities with a VDJ recombination model fitted to out-of-frame rearrangements, and checked the results against IGoR. In a later analysis, TCR-TCR, TCR-HLA and TCR-CMV co-occurrence was scored with hypergeometric tests, and a repertoire-size bias correction was applied to TCR pairs. In a later analysis, false discovery rates were estimated by permuting HLA or CMV assignments 20 times. A later analysis grouped co-occurring TCRs with DBSCAN, adding TCRdist sequence similarity when clustering within HLA-allele-positive subsets. Co-occurrence clustering excluded repertoires with fewer than 30,000 or more than 120,000 public chains, plus five with anomalous nucleotide sharing. TCRdb's version of the immuneACCESS table is confined to in-frame rearrangements and falls short of the full clone set. An unresolved V gene accounts for under half of the shortfall where checked; the remainder is of unknown origin. The V and J calls and the clone size are those of that table, but D and trimming were determined from the DNA. Within this sample are 95,000 or so clones, with approximately 80% of them counted one time only. Less than 4.5% of the sample lies in the top ten.

In total, over 600 healthy bone marrow donors made up the cohort. At the time of sampling, every cohort member was nominally healthy, though immune exposures that went unrecorded were likely present. The donor was CMV seropositive and was included in the group of some 290 seropositive cohort members. A peripheral blood sample was provided by each donor, and peripheral blood mononuclear cells were used for TCR beta sequencing. Genomic DNA was extracted from the blood cell samples with the Qiagen DNeasy Blood Extraction Kit. A note on this clone: What antigen it recognizes has not been identified. Qualities for individual bases were not recorded, and no much larger clone is one base off.

V gives up 8 bases and J gives up 2 bases, and the segment between their germline ends measures 15 bases. The CDR3 runs 14 residues from the cysteine to the phenylalanine. The DNA shown is the 42-base CDR3, in frame from base 1. Reading the germline V gene gives CDR1 SNHLY and CDR2 FYNNEI. Broader findings and caveats from the paper: Because some donors lacked HLA typing at each locus, the association tests relied only on the typed subset. In this cohort, only TCR beta chains were sequenced, and detectable features were limited by the absence of alpha or paired-chain data. In vitro tests confirmed that a few of the cytomegalovirus-associated TCR beta chains recognize cytomegalovirus antigens. A later analysis found that TCR association rates varied across HLA loci, with DRB1 alleles showing the most associated TCRs and HLA-C alleles the fewest. A cluster of highly shared sequence variants was judged likely to be a technical artifact of the sequencing pipeline. In a later analysis, several top co-occurrence clusters were reported to appear linked to parvovirus B19, influenza, CMV and Epstein-Barr virus. In a later genetic analysis, a missense DCLRE1C variant was associated with V-gene and J-gene trimming of TCR beta chains, and the association was replicated in an independent cohort. The study gave a list of about 160 TCR beta chains associated with cytomegalovirus. A further reported finding was that TCR beta sequences accurately predicted the HLA-A and HLA-B alleles for most subjects in the first cohort. When HLA alleles, especially DR and DQ, strongly co-occurred, attributing TCR associations to individual alleles was difficult. In an earlier analysis of 587 of the donors, most TCR beta V segments appeared in productive rearrangements about 90% or about 30% of the time, broadly matching IMGT annotations. Most TCR sequences were observed very rarely across donors, whereas some public TCRs were present in many individuals. Because the 87-base-pair reads could not distinguish some IMGT-functional V segments, including TRBV6-2 and TRBV6-3, those segments were excluded. The authors suggested that the approach could potentially be generalized to other disease states and immunological phenotypes. In a later analysis, HLA-associated TCR beta chains showed more clonal expansion and lower generation probabilities than non-associated chains that were equally common. Because counts were too low, roughly 18 rarely observed V segments, including chromosome 9 orphons, were left out of the earlier analysis of roughly 600 of the donors. Correlated functional status among segregating V segments might reflect linkage disequilibrium, but an unknown experimental factor could not be ruled out. In a later analysis, most CMV-associated TCR beta chains were found to appear HLA-restricted, with HLA associations seemingly driven largely by CMV exposure. According to a later genetic analysis, donors in an Asian-associated ancestry cluster had fewer N-insertions in productive TCRs than the roughly 660-donor mean. CMV serostatus was the only immune exposure information available for the cohort. In both the original and validation cohorts, the classifier was reported to diagnose cytomegalovirus status with high specificity and sensitivity. The presence/absence analyses assumed that sequencing depth was roughly uniform across donors, and that assumption may not be true. At a false discovery rate of 0.05, a later analysis linked 15,000 to 20,000 TCR beta sequences to specific HLA alleles.

This chain joins TRBV2 to TRBJ2-5; the best D guess is TRBD2, with 6 bases matching. The TCR originated in a woman aged 70-85 years in good health and CMV-seropositive. Sequencing was done on a sample of PBMCs. This receptor has the CDR3 CASGGRDLQETQYF. The DNA sequence follows: TGTGCCAGCGGAGGGCGGGACCTACAAGAGACCCAGTACTTC.